The rows below give T cell receptor beta chains drawn from one sample of a study of cytomegalovirus exposure and HLA in healthy donors. Generated by immunoSEQ multiplex PCR, the TCRdb table keeps only in-frame clones and is missing some. The sample includes approximately 180,000 clones, under 80% seen only once; the top ten take about 13%. Specimen: PBMCs. These receptors originate from a woman aged 45 to 65 in good health and CMV-seropositive. CDR3s include the opening cysteine and the closing phenylalanine or tryptophan. The D gene is left open where the match is weak. Clone size is given for some rows only: seen once, a few or many times, or a class if the clone is expanded.

V	D	size	J	DNA	CDR3
TRBV21-1	-	few	TRBJ1-1	TGTGCCAGCAGCAAAAGGGCAGGGGAGAACACTGAAGCTTTCTTT	CASSKRAGENTEAFF
TRBV4-1	-	few	TRBJ2-3	TGCGCCAGCAGCCAACAAAGGGGGGATACGCAGTATTTT	CASSQQRGDTQYF
TRBV30	-	-	TRBJ1-3	TGTGCCTGGAGTGTACGGGGGGCTTTACCCTCTGGAAACATCATATATTTT	CAWSVRGALPSGNIIYF
TRBV4-2	-	-	TRBJ2-5	TGTGCCAGCAGCCGTCCCACCGGGGTACAAGAGACCCAGTACTTC	CASSRPTGVQETQYF
TRBV30	TRBD1	-	TRBJ2-7	TGTGCCTGGACTCGGACAGGGTCCGGGGAGCAGTACTTC	CAWTRTGSGEQYF
TRBV11-2	TRBD1	-	TRBJ2-1	TGTGCCAGCAGCTCCTTAACGGGACAGCAGTACAATGAGCAGTTCTTC	CASSSLTGQQYNEQFF
TRBV7-7	-	-	TRBJ2-5	TGTGCCAGCAGCCGTACAGGGCAAGAGACCCAGTACTTC	CASSRTGQETQYF
TRBV4-1	-	-	TRBJ1-2	TGCGCCAGCAGTCCCGACAGAGCTAACTATGGCTACACCTTC	CASSPDRANYGYTF
TRBV19	TRBD1	-	TRBJ2-7	TGTGCCAGTAGTATAGATGGACAGGGGGCAACCGAGCAGTACTTC	CASSIDGQGATEQYF
TRBV5-1	TRBD1	-	TRBJ1-2	TGCGCCAGCAGCTTGGAGGGGGCGGACCCTGGCTACACCTTC	CASSLEGADPGYTF
TRBV5-1	TRBD1	-	TRBJ2-5	TGCGCCAGCAGCTTGGGGGGACAGGGACAAGAGACCCAGTACTTC	CASSLGGQGQETQYF
TRBV18	TRBD2	-	TRBJ2-2	TGTGCCAGCTCACCCCTCGGGGGGGCGGCCACCGGGGAGCTGTTTTTT	CASSPLGGAATGELFF
TRBV4-1	-	-	TRBJ2-4	TGCGCCAGCAGCCAAGAGGGAAGGGGACTTCTAGCCAAAAACATTCAGTACTTC	CASSQEGRGLLAKNIQYF
TRBV6-1	TRBD1	-	TRBJ2-3	TGCGCCAGCAGTGGGGGACAGCAAGATACGCAGTATTTT	CASSGGQQDTQYF
TRBV7-8	-	-	TRBJ1-4	TGTGCCAGCAGCCCGTACGGGGGTGGTGAAAAACTGTTTTTT	CASSPYGGGEKLFF
TRBV9	-	-	TRBJ1-2	TGTGCCAGCAGCCCCGGGTCAGCCTATGGCTACACCTTC	CASSPGSAYGYTF
TRBV30	-	-	TRBJ1-5	TGTGCCTGGAGTGCTCAAGGGGGATGGAGTCAGCCCCAGCATTTT	CAWSAQGGWSQPQHF
TRBV27	-	-	TRBJ2-1	TGTGCCAGCAGTTCCGGCAATGAGCAGTTCTTC	CASSSGNEQFF
TRBV5-1	TRBD1	-	TRBJ1-2	TGCGCCAGCAGCTCACCCGGGACAGGGACCTATGGCTACACCTTC	CASSSPGTGTYGYTF
TRBV29-1	-	-	TRBJ2-3	TGCAGCGTTCGGGGTTACACCGCTCGGAGGACAGATACGCAGTATTTT	CSVRGYTARRTDTQYF
TRBV7-9	TRBD2	-	TRBJ2-5	TGTGCCAGCAGCTTGAGCGGGGGGCCAGAGACCCAGTACTTC	CASSLSGGPETQYF
TRBV7-6	TRBD1	-	TRBJ2-2	TGTGCCAGCAGCTTAAAACTGGGGACAGGGGGTCCCTCATCGAACACCGGGGAGCTGTTTTTT	CASSLKLGTGGPSSNTGELFF
TRBV7-8	-	few	TRBJ1-2	TGTGCCAGCAGCTTAGGCCAGGGTCATTCCACCTTC	CASSLGQGHSTF
TRBV6-5	-	-	TRBJ1-1	TGTGCCAGCAAAACCCAGGGAGGAACAACTGAAGCTTTCTTT	CASKTQGGTTEAFF
TRBV5-4	-	-	TRBJ1-5	TGTGCCAGCAGCTTAGACGGGGAACAGCCCCAGCATTTT	CASSLDGEQPQHF
TRBV6-5	-	few	TRBJ1-4	TGTGCCAGCAGTACCACAGGGTTTTATGAAAAACTGTTTTTT	CASSTTGFYEKLFF